This TCR beta chain is from a study of CD8 T cells in ankylosing spondylitis (dated by TCRdb to 2017 to 2019). Background for the entire study: The study profiled T cell receptor beta repertoires in healthy donors and ankylosing spondylitis patients to find disease-linked TCR variants. Samples of peripheral blood were taken, and for ankylosing spondylitis patients, synovial fluid was collected as well. In total, the full study cohort was made up of roughly 110 healthy donors and roughly 27 ankylosing spondylitis patients. Here is what the overall study found, with its caveats: A TCR beta motif made up of several highly homologous amino acid variants appeared to be characteristic of blood from ankylosing spondylitis patients. According to the report, matched synovial fluid samples from ankylosing spondylitis patients were significantly enriched for the disease-linked clones. Some TCR beta motif variants had previously been reported in synovial fluid and blood of reactive arthritis patients, which suggested common disease-initiation mechanisms. In peripheral blood, the disease-linked clones were found at relatively low frequencies and had a CD8+ phenotype.

Trimming costs V 7 bases and J 5 bases, and their ends lie 15 bases apart. The CDR3 starts with the cysteine, ends with the phenylalanine, and has 13 residues. Of the read, only the CDR3 DNA is kept; its 39 bases are in frame from base 1. Turning to this clonotype: Its recognized antigen is unknown. No qualities accompany the bases; no much larger clone lies one base away.

Sequencing relied on an Illumina HiSeq 2500. Quantitative 5'-RACE with molecular barcodes was used to prepare TCR beta libraries. Per the authors' processing: A new computational method based on a probabilistic model of VDJ rearrangement was used to identify disease-linked TCR variants. Using fastp at Q25 and MiXCR, TCRdb reprocessed the public reads and kept productive beta chains. CDR3 protein sequences are deduplicated, and each keeps its most common genes and DNA. These V and J calls originate from TCRdb's pipeline instead of the authors' own analysis. Within this sample are 100,000 to 150,000 distinct CDR3 sequences, with 9.3% of them counted one time only. The top ten clones comprise approximately 3.3% of the sample.

The TCR sequence derives from a male donor with ankylosing spondylitis or in good health (not recorded which). Sequenced input: blood, either unsorted or a sorted T cell fraction (not recorded which). The chain is assembled from TRBV12-3 or TRBV12-4 and TRBJ2-7; the D gene could be TRBD1 or TRBD2, each one agreeing over 5 bases. The CDR3 sequence is CASTRGVQNEQYF. The DNA sequence is TGTGCCAGCACCCGAGGGGTGCAGAACGAGCAGTACTTC.